This TCR beta chain was recorded in a study of T cells in Graves' hyperthyroidism and ophthalmopathy. Germline V gene lookup returns CDR1 SEHNR and CDR2 FQNEAQ (reference sequence). J gave up 3 bases and V 2 bases, and 7 bases lay outside the gene matches. The CDR3 totals 15 residues. Individuals with ophthalmopathy presented a Clinical Activity Score of at least 3, a NOSPECS grade of at least 4 and a duration under 3 months. The sample holds many counts of this clonotype. RNA transcripts served as the template for amplifying TCR beta CDR3 regions. When the TCR CDR3 underwent first-round RT-PCR, the HTBI primer set was used. Using its own MiXCR run on the multiplex PCR reads, TCRdb lists one record per CDR3 protein. The data contain around 600,000 distinct CDR3 sequences, about 14% of them singletons.

The chain is built from TRBV7-9 and TRBJ2-7; the match to TRBD2 covers 7 bases. The receptor comes from a woman aged 45-59 years with Graves' ophthalmopathy. The sequencing input was blood. CDR3 nucleotides: TGTGCCAGCAGCTTATTGTCTAGCGGATACTACGAGCAGTACTTC. Protein: CASSLLSSGYYEQYF.